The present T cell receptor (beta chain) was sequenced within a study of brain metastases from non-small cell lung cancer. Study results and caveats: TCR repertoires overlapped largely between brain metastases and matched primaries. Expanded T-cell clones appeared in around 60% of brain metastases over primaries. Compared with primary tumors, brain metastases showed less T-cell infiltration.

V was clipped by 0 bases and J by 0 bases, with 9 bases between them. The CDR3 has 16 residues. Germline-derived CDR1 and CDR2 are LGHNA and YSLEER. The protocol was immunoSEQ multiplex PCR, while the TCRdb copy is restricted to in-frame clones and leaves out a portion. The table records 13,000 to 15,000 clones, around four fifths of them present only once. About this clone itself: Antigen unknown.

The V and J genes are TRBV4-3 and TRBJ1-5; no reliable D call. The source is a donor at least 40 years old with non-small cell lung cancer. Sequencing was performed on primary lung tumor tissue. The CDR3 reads CASSQDGSSSNQPQHF. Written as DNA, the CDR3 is TGCGCCAGCAGCCAAGATGGTAGTAGTAGCAATCAGCCCCAGCATTTT.